This section outlines one T cell receptor (beta chain) sequence together with its context. Its recognized antigen is unknown. No base qualities exist here, and no much larger clone lies one base off it. Genomic DNA was extracted from sorted cells with the Quick-DNA Microprep Kit. Amplification of TCRbeta DNA was done with the immunoSEQ hsTCRbeta kit, following the protocol from the manufacturer. TCRbeta libraries were sequenced on an Illumina MiSeq instrument. The source study handled its data this way. Following removal of out-of-frame sequences, 2.4 million or so distinct TCRbeta sequences were retained, with an average of around 70,000 per individual. Each individual was scored according to the count of 164 previously reported CMV-associated TCRbeta sequences and the total productive distinct TCRbeta count. A beta-binomial model was reimplemented in Python, and scikit-learn random forests with default parameters were trained on US cohort data. Classifier performance on the Belgian cohort was reported as the median AUC with percentile confidence intervals calculated over 10,000 bootstrap iterations. TCRdb obtained this table from immuneACCESS and retained in-frame rearrangements with V and J assigned. These tables miss some clones; where compared with another copy, unresolved V genes account for less than half of the shortfall, and the remainder is unexplained. The V and J calls and clone size are taken from that table; D and trimming were inferred from the DNA. In this sample the table shows over 40,000 clones, around 76% of which occur a single time. 1.2% of the sample is taken by the ten largest.

Single viable CD3+CD4+CD8-CD45RO+ cells were sorted as memory CD4+ T cells on a FACSAria II. CMV serostatus was assessed using a Roche Elecsys assay, by which serum IgG against CMV pp150, pp28, p38 and p52 was detected. Following thawing, total CD4+ T cells were enriched through positive selection using CD4 magnetic microbeads. The samples came from a separate study whose specific focus was interrogating the CD4+ T cell memory repertoire. Peripheral blood mononuclear cells were isolated and cryopreserved according to standard operating procedures, and serum was kept at -80 degrees C. Staining used CD3-PerCP (BW264/56), CD4-APC (RPA-T4), CD45RO-PE (UCHT1) and CD8-Pacific Orange (3B5) antibodies, with Sytox blue excluding non-viable cells. As encoded in the germline V gene, CDR1 is SGHVS while CDR2 is FQNEAQ. The CDR3 spans 15 residues, from the cysteine through the phenylalanine. Only the CDR3 portion is preserved as DNA: 45 bases, with reading frame beginning at the first base. V has 1 base trimmed and J has 9 bases trimmed; junction bases matching no gene number 5.

This record comes from a study of memory CD4+ T cells and cytomegalovirus serostatus (dated 2019 in TCRdb). About the full investigation: The 35 or so healthy Belgian adults in the cohort included 9 who were CMV seropositive and approximately 25 who were CMV seronegative. The study sequenced CD4+ memory TCRbeta repertoires of a Belgian cohort with known cytomegalovirus serostatus to replicate a published TCR-based CMV serostatus classifier. Findings and caveats that apply to the study as a whole: On the Belgian cohort, the classifier based on the original framework reached a median bootstrapped AUC of about 0.96, with a 95% CI of 0.76-1.00. Of 164 previously reported CMV-associated TCRbeta sequences, approximately 64 appeared in the CD4+ memory repertoires, each in one to five individuals. The results were interpreted as suggesting that the CMV-associated TCR signature is mostly present in the CD4+ memory repertoire. For CMV serostatus prediction, a median bootstrapped AUC of about 0.94 was reached with the original framework, and a median bootstrapped AUC of approximately 0.89 was reached with a US-trained random forest. Only CD4+CD45RO+ memory cells were sequenced, unlike the original study, which covered naive and memory CD4+ and CD8+ populations.

This clonotype was obtained from an adult in good health and CMV-seropositive. Specimen: memory CD4+ T cells from blood. The chain was built from TRBV7-8 and TRBJ1-6, with 8 central nucleotides matching TRBD1. The DNA sequence reads TGTGCCAGCAGCTTAGGGGTCACAGGGGGTTCACCCCTCCACTTT. This gives the protein CASSLGVTGGSPLHF.